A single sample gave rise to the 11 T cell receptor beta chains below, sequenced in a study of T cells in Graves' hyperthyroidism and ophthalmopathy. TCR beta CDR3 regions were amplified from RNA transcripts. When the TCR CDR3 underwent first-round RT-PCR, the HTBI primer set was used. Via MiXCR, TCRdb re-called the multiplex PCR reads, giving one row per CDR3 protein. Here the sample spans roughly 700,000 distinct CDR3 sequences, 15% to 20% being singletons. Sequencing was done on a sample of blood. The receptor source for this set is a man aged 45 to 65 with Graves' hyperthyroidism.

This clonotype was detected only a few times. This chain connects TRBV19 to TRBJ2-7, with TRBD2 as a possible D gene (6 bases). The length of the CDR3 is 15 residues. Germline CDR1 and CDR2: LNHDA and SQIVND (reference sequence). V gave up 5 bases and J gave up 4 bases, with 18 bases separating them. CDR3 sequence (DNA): TGTGCCAGTAGTTCGGGGGACGTAACGCGGTACGAGCAGTACTTC. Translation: CASSSGDVTRYEQYF. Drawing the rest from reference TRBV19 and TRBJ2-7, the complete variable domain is DGGITQSPKYLFRKEGQNVTLSCEQNLNHDAMYWYRQDPGQGLRLIYYSQIVNDFQKGDIAEGYSVSREKKESFPLTVTSAQKNPTAFYLCASSSGDVTRYEQYFGPGTRLTVT.

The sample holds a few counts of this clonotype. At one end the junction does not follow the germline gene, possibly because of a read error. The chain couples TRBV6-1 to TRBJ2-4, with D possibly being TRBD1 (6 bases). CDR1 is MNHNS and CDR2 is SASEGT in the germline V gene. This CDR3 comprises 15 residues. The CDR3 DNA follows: TGTGCCAGCAGGGAAGGGGGAACGACCAAAAACATTCAGTACTTC. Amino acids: CASREGGTTKNIQYF.

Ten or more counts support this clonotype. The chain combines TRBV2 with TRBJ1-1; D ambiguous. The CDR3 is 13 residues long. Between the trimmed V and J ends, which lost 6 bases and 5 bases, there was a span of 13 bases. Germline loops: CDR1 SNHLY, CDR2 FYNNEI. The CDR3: CASRLLFRTEAFF. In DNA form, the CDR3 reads TGTGCCAGCAGGCTCCTTTTTCGGACTGAAGCTTTCTTT.

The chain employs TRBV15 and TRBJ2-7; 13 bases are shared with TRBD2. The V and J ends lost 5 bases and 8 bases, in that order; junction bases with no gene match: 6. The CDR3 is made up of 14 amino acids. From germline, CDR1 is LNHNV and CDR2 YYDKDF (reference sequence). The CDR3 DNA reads TGTGCCACCAGCTTCGCGGGACTAGCGGGAAAGCAGTACTTC. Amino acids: CATSFAGLAGKQYF.

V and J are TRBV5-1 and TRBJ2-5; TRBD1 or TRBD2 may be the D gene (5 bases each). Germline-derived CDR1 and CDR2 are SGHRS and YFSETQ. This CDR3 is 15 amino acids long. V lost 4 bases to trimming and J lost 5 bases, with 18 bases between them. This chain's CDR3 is CASSGGPPTEETQYF. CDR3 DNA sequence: TGCGCCAGCAGCGGGGGACCTCCAACTGAGGAGACCCAGTACTTC.

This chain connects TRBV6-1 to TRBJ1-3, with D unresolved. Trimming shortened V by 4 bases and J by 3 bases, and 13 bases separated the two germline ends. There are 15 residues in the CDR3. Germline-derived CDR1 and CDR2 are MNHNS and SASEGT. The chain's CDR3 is CASSAEGLVGNTIYF. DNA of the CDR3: TGTGCCAGCAGTGCAGAGGGCCTCGTTGGAAACACCATATATTTT.

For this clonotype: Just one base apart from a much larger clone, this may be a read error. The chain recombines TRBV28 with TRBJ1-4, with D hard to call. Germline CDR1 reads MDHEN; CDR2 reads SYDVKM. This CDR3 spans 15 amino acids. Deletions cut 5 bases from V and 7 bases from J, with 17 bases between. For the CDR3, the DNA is TGTGCCAGCAGTCCTTGGAGAGGGTTTGCTGAAAAACTGTTTTTT. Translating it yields CASSPWRGFAEKLFF. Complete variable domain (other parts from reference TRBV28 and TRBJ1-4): DVKVTQSSRYLVKRTGEKVFLECVQDMDHENMFWYRQDPGLGLRLIYFSYDVKMKEKGDIPEGYSVSREKKERFSLILESASTNQTSMYLCASSPWRGFAEKLFFGSGTQLSVL.

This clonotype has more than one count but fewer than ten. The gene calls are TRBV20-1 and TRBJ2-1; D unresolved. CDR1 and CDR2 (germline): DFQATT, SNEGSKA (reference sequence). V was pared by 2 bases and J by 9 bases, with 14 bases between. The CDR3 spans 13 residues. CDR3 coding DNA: TGCAGTGCTAGACCTGGGGTCCACCTTGAGCAGTTCTTC. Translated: CSARPGVHLEQFF.

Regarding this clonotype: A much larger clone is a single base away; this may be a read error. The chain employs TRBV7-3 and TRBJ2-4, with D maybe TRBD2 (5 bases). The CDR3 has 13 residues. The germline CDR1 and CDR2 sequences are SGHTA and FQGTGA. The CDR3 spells CASRLEGMDIQYF. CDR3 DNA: TGTGCCAGCCGCTTAGAGGGTATGGACATTCAGTACTTC.

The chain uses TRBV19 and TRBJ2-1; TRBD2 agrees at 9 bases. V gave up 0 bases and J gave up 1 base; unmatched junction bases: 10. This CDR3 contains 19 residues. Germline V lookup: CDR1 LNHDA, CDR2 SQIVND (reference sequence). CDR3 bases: TGTGCCAGTAGTATAGATGTCGGGCGGGAGGGAAGGTCCTACAATGAGCAGTTCTTC. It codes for CASSIDVGREGRSYNEQFF.

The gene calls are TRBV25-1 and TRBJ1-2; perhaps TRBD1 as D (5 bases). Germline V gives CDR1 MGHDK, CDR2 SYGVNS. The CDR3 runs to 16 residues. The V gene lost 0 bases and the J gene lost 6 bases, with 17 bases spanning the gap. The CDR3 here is CASSEYYQAGRDGYTF. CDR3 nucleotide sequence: TGTGCCAGCAGTGAATATTATCAGGCAGGGCGTGATGGCTACACCTTC.